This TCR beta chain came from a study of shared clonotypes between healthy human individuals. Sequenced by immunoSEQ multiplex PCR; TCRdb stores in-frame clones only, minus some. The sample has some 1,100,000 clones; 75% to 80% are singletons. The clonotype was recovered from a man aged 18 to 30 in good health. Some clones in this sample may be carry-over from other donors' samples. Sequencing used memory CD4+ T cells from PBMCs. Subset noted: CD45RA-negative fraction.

The chain's CDR3 is CASKRLSNSYEQYF. CDR3 nucleotides: TGCGCCAGTAAGAGACTTAGCAACTCCTACGAGCAGTACTTC. The chain couples TRBV5-1 to TRBJ2-7; unclear D gene. V gave up 8 bases and J gave up 0 bases, with 15 bases separating them. Germline V gene lookup returns CDR1 SGHRS and CDR2 YFSETQ. The CDR3 runs to 14 residues.